The 15 T cell receptor beta chains below all came from one sample that was sequenced in a study of low-dose radiotherapy and immunotherapy resistance in tumors. Time point defined: before trial treatment. cDNA synthesis used a TRAV/TRBV-specific primer set for both chains. TCRs were put through 20 PCR cycles of amplification with Phusion. A constant-region primer and the V-primer adapter served as the primer pair. TCRdb reprocessed the reads with MiXCR, giving one entry per CDR3 protein. This table has some 71,000 distinct CDR3 sequences, around a third appearing once. This specimen was PBMCs, taken before treatment. These receptor sequences come from a female donor with ovarian cancer.

This clonotype occurred many times. The V call is TRBV15, the J call TRBJ2-1, with D perhaps matching TRBD1 or TRBD2 (5 bases each). CDR3 length equals 15 residues. Germline V lookup: CDR1 LNHNV, CDR2 YYDKDF (reference sequence). V was clipped by 4 bases and J by 0 bases, with 10 bases between them. CDR3 sequence: CATSNGASSYNEQFF. CDR3 DNA: TGTGCCACCAGCAACGGGGCCAGCTCCTACAATGAGCAGTTCTTC.

Concerning this clonotype itself: This probably arose from a read error, given a far larger clone one base away. The rearrangement links TRBV7-2 to TRBJ2-2; the match to TRBD1 covers 8 bases. Germline V gene sequence: CDR1 SGHTA, CDR2 FQGNSA. The CDR3 consists of 13 residues. Trimming at V came to 8 bases and at J to 7 bases, leaving 6 bases not matched to a gene. The CDR3: CASQGASGGELFF. In DNA, the CDR3 is TGTGCCAGCCAGGGGGCGTCGGGCGGGGAGCTGTTTTTT.

The sample holds many counts of this clonotype. This sequence joins TRBV29-1 and TRBJ2-5; 9 positions agree with TRBD2. V lost 8 bases to trimming and J lost 4 bases; unmatched junction nucleotides: 2. The CDR3 spans 11 residues. Germline-derived CDR1 and CDR2 are SQVTM and ANQGSEA. The CDR3: CSPREGETQYF. The DNA for the CDR3 is TGCAGCCCGCGGGAGGGAGAGACCCAGTACTTC.

This clonotype has ten or more counts. CDR3 sequence reads: CASSTTGGNTEAFF. Here the CDR3 DNA reads TGTGCCAGTAGTACCACAGGGGGGAACACTGAAGCTTTCTTT. This rearrangement joins TRBV19 to TRBJ1-1; 8 nucleotides agree with TRBD1. The germline V gene has CDR1 LNHDA and CDR2 SQIVND (reference sequence). The CDR3 has 14 residues. V was clipped by 4 bases and J by 1 base; unmatched bases: 2.

The chain links TRBV6-8 to TRBJ1-5; no firm D call. The CDR3 is made up of 15 amino acids. CDR1 is MNHGY and CDR2 is SAAAGT in the germline V gene. Trimming cost V 5 bases and J 2 bases, with 13 bases left between them. The CDR3, as DNA: TGTGCCAGCAGTGGAGGGAACGAGGGCAATCAGCCCCAGCATTTT. It encodes CASSGGNEGNQPQHF.

The gene calls are TRBV28 and TRBJ2-4, with TRBD1 matching 7 bases. J lost 7 bases, V lost 6 bases, and 18 bases had no gene match. The germline V gene encodes CDR1 MDHEN and CDR2 SYDVKM. CDR3 length equals 17 residues. CDR3 region: CASRQPVGHLRGNIQYF. The DNA for the CDR3 is TGTGCCAGCAGGCAACCTGTGGGACACCTCAGGGGGAACATTCAGTACTTC.

There are many counts of this clonotype. The J gene is TRBJ2-7, the V gene TRBV10-3; 11 positions agree with TRBD2. The CDR3 is 17 amino acids. Germline V gene sequence: CDR1 ENHRY, CDR2 SYGVKD. The junction had 8 bases not matched to a gene; V was cut back by 2 bases and J by 2 bases. CDR3 residues: CAISEASGGIPPYEQYF. DNA of the CDR3: TGTGCCATCAGTGAGGCTAGCGGGGGGATCCCCCCCTACGAGCAGTACTTC.

The chain couples TRBV4-1 to TRBJ1-2; unclear D gene. There are 15 residues in the CDR3. Germline V CDR1 and CDR2: MGHRA, YSYEKL. V shed 4 bases and J shed 4 bases, with 16 bases lying between them. Written as DNA, the CDR3 is TGCGCCAGCAGCCCGAGACACCCCCCGGTCTATGGCTACACCTTC. Encoded protein: CASSPRHPPVYGYTF.

This clonotype was picked up many times. This chain connects TRBV2 to TRBJ1-4; a possible D gene is TRBD1 (5 bases). Germline V gene sequence: CDR1 SNHLY, CDR2 FYNNEI. The CDR3 is made up of 15 amino acids. The V gene lost 4 bases and the J gene lost 6 bases, with 15 bases spanning the gap. The CDR3, as DNA: TGTGCCAGCAGTGCCCAGGGTCTCCGGGATGAAAAACTGTTTTTT. Translated, it gives CASSAQGLRDEKLFF.

This clonotype was recorded many times. The V and J genes are TRBV12-3 or TRBV12-4 and TRBJ2-7; D is perhaps TRBD1 (6 bases). The V gene lost 6 bases and the J gene lost 5 bases, with 11 bases spanning the gap. The CDR3 has 12 amino acids. CDR3 sequence: CASSPPGDEQYF. The CDR3 bases are TGTGCCAGCAGCCCGCCAGGGGACGAGCAGTACTTC.

The chain joins TRBV4-2 to TRBJ2-3; D is ambiguous. CDR3 length: 13 amino acids. Trimming left V 3 bases short and J 7 bases short, with 11 bases between. Germline loops: CDR1 LGHNA, CDR2 YNFKEQ. The CDR3 protein is CASSQGSVNTQYF. In DNA, the CDR3 is TGTGCCAGCAGCCAGGGGTCCGTTAATACGCAGTATTTT.

Ten or more counts support this clonotype. The V and J genes are TRBV5-1 and TRBJ2-5; possible D gene TRBD1, 6 bases. V was shortened by 1 base and J by 1 base, with 11 bases between the two germline ends. The germline CDR1 and CDR2 sequences are SGHRS and YFSETQ. This CDR3 contains 15 residues. The DNA of the CDR3 is TGCGCCAGCAGCTTGAACAACAGGGCCCAAGAGACCCAGTACTTC. Translated, it gives CASSLNNRAQETQYF.

This clonotype was observed a few times. This chain uses TRBV21-1 with TRBJ2-1; TRBD1 reflects the table's D call only, with no check against the DNA. TRBV21-1 is a documented pseudogene. This CDR3 is 14 amino acids long. CDR3 in amino acids: CASTRFGGDNEQFF. The CDR3 DNA reads as TGTGCCAGCACCCGATTCGGGGGTGACAATGAGCAGTTCTTC.

Remarks on this clonotype: This may be a read error: a much more frequent sequence differs by one nucleotide. This chain uses TRBV28 with TRBJ1-6; D is possibly TRBD1 (6 bases). Germline-derived CDR1 and CDR2 are MDHEN and SYDVKM. This CDR3 comprises 14 residues. CDR3 sequence (DNA): TGTGCCAGCAGTTTGGGGGGGCTAGGTTCACCCCCCCACTTT. This sequence encodes CASSLGGLGSPPHF. Full variable domain (outside the CDR3, taken from reference TRBV28 and TRBJ1-6): DVKVTQSSRYLVKRTGEKVFLECVQDMDHENMFWYRQDPGLGLRLIYFSYDVKMKEKGDIPEGYSVSREKKERFSLILESASTNQTSMYLCASSLGGLGSPPHFGNGTRLTVT.

This clonotype occurred many times. The V and J genes are TRBV28 and TRBJ1-2; D unresolved. Germline V gene sequence: CDR1 MDHEN, CDR2 SYDVKM. The CDR3 consists of 14 residues. V was shortened by 2 bases and J by 4 bases, with 11 bases between the two germline ends. The CDR3 sequence: CASSLSGRGYGYTF. The CDR3 DNA is TGTGCCAGCAGTTTAAGCGGGCGCGGCTATGGCTACACCTTC.